This T cell receptor beta chain derives from a study of blood T cells in healthy people across ages. The wider study: The capture of about one barcoded beta molecule per two T cells was achieved by template switching.

PCR was performed a second time for about 7 to 12 cycles using a sample-barcoded 5' primer and a J-beta primer mix. TCRdb reanalysed the 5' RACE reads using MiXCR and keeps one entry per CDR3 protein. The sample has 850,000 to 1,300,000 distinct CDR3 sequences, 40% to 55% seen once; the top ten hold approximately 17%. Total RNA extraction produced at least 5 micrograms (per sample) for the study. This TCR came from a woman aged 60-75 years in good health. Sequenced: blood.

CDR3 nucleotide sequence: TGTGCCAGCAGTCCGGGACTAGCGGGCCCACGAGATACGCAGTATTTT. This gives the protein CASSPGLAGPRDTQYF. The J gene is TRBJ2-3, the V gene TRBV4-2; 12 bases align to TRBD2. The CDR3 totals 16 residues. Per germline, CDR1 LGHNA and CDR2 YNFKEQ. V lost 6 bases to trimming and J lost 5 bases; unmatched junction nucleotides: 9.